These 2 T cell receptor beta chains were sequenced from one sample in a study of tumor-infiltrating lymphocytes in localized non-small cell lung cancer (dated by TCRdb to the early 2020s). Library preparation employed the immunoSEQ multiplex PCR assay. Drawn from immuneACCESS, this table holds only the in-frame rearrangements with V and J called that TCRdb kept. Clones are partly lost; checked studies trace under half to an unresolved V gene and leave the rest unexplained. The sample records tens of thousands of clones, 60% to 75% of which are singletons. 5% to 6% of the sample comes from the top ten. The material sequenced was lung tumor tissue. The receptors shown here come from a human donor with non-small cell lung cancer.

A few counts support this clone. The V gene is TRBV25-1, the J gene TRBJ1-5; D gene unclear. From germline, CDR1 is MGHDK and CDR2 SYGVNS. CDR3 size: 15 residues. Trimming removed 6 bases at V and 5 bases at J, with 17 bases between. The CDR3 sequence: CASRSPSGRHQPQHF. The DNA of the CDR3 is TGTGCCAGCAGGTCCCCTTCGGGGAGACATCAGCCCCAGCATTTT.

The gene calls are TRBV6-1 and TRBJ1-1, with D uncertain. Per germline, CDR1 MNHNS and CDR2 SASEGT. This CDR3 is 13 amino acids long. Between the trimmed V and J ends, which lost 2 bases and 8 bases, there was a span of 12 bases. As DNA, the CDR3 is TGTGCCAGCAGTGAAAGGGTGGGCAGGGAAGCTTTCTTT. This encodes CASSERVGREAFF.